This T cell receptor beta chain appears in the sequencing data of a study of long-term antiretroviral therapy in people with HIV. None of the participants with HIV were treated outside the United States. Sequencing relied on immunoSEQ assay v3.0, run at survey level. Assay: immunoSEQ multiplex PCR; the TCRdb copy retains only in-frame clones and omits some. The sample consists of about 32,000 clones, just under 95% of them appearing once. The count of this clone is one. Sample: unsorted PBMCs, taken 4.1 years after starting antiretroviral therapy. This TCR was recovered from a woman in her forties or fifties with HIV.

The CDR3 sequence is CASRSLRQGAFQTGSQPQHF. CDR3 DNA sequence: TGTGCCAGCAGATCACTACGACAGGGGGCCTTCCAAACGGGTTCCCAGCCCCAGCATTTT. V and J are TRBV11-3 and TRBJ1-5, with 10 bases identical to TRBD1. The CDR3 extends over 20 amino acids. V lost 6 bases, J lost 7 bases, and 24 bases stayed unmatched. Germline V gives CDR1 SGHNT, CDR2 YENEEA.